Below are 13 T cell receptor beta chains sequenced from a single sample in a study of T cell changes during pregnancy in multiple sclerosis. TCRdb keeps only in-frame clones here, not all; method: immunoSEQ multiplex PCR. This sample has some 130,000 clones, with approximately 96% found just once. The specimen was peripheral blood, collected after pregnancy. The origin of the receptors is a female donor with multiple sclerosis, enrolled in a pregnancy study.

The rearrangement links TRBV27 to TRBJ2-7; TRBD2 is a possible D gene (5 bases). V was shortened by 6 bases and J by 9 bases, with 18 bases between the two germline ends. The CDR3 runs 13 residues. Per the germline V gene, CDR1 is MNHEY and CDR2 is SMNVEV (reference sequence). This CDR3 is CASSLRVLARQYF. CDR3 coding DNA: TGTGCCAGCAGCCTAAGGGTTCTAGCTCGGCAGTACTTC.

The chain recombines TRBV19 with TRBJ1-1; D not resolved. Germline assignment: CDR1 LNHDA and CDR2 SQIVND (reference sequence). There are 14 residues in the CDR3. Deletions cut 5 bases from V and 4 bases from J, with 14 bases between. The CDR3 protein is CASSAGPPGTEAFF. CDR3 DNA sequence: TGTGCCAGTAGTGCCGGTCCGCCCGGCACTGAAGCTTTCTTT.

The V and J genes are TRBV18 and TRBJ2-6; 7 nucleotides match TRBD1. CDR1 is KGHSH, CDR2 LQKENI, per germline. V lost 6 bases, J lost 1 base, and 9 bases stayed unmatched. The CDR3 sequence is 17 residues long. The CDR3 DNA sequence: TGTGCCAGCTCCCGTCCGGGACAGCAGTCTGGGGCCAACGTCCTGACTTTC. Amino acids: CASSRPGQQSGANVLTF.

This sequence joins TRBV5-4 and TRBJ1-1; 9 bases match TRBD1. This CDR3 comprises 14 residues. CDR1 and CDR2 (germline): SGHNT, YYREEE (reference sequence). V was pared by 3 bases and J by 5 bases, with 5 bases of the junction left unmatched. The CDR3 is CASSSQQGATEAFF. CDR3 nucleotides: TGTGCCAGCAGCTCGCAACAGGGGGCGACTGAAGCTTTCTTT.

The genes are TRBV7-9 and TRBJ2-4, with 7 bases aligning to TRBD1. The J segment lost 6 bases and the V segment lost 5 bases, leaving 4 bases of the junction unmatched. The CDR3 totals 13 residues. The germline CDR1 and CDR2 sequences are SEHNR and FQNEAQ (reference sequence). The CDR3 loop is CASSPRDRNIQYF. The CDR3 DNA is TGTGCCAGCAGCCCCCGGGACAGAAACATTCAGTACTTC.

This sequence joins TRBV7-2 and TRBJ1-3; the match to TRBD1 covers 8 bases. J lost 0 bases, V lost 2 bases, and 6 bases had no gene match. CDR1 SGHTA and CDR2 FQGNSA come from the germline V gene. The CDR3 runs 17 residues. CDR3 in amino acids: CASSLNGQGFSGNTIYF. The CDR3 DNA reads as TGTGCCAGCAGCTTAAACGGACAGGGCTTCTCTGGAAACACCATATATTTT.

J is TRBJ1-2 and V is TRBV7-9; 9 bases map to TRBD1. The V gene end was trimmed by 6 bases and the J gene end by 8 bases; junction bases not matched to a gene: 10. The CDR3 runs 14 residues. Germline assignment: CDR1 SEHNR and CDR2 FQNEAQ (reference sequence). The CDR3 sequence: CASRQKQGAEGYTF. The CDR3 nucleotides read TGTGCCAGCAGACAAAAACAGGGGGCGGAAGGCTACACCTTC.

The chain has TRBV6-1 and TRBJ1-1, with D unclear. Trimming pared 7 bases from V and 5 bases from J, leaving 14 bases between. CDR1 is MNHNS, CDR2 SASEGT, per germline. The CDR3 totals 13 residues. The CDR3 DNA reads TGTGCCAGCACCTACCTGACTGGGACTGAAGCTTTCTTT. Encoded protein: CASTYLTGTEAFF.

The chain is built from TRBV19 and TRBJ1-5; possible D gene TRBD1, 5 bases. Germline lookup yields CDR1 LNHDA and CDR2 SQIVND (reference sequence). V was shortened by 5 bases and J by 2 bases, with 10 bases between the two germline ends. CDR3 length: 14 amino acids. The CDR3 sequence is CASSRQQGNQPQHF. The CDR3 DNA follows: TGTGCCAGTAGTCGGCAACAGGGCAATCAGCCCCAGCATTTT.

This chain joins TRBV19 and TRBJ1-1; TRBD1 agrees at 7 bases. The germline V gene has CDR1 LNHDA and CDR2 SQIVND (reference sequence). This CDR3 has 16 amino acids. The trim removed 5 bases at V and 0 bases at J, leaving 9 bases unmatched. CDR3: CASSYRGLGMNTEAFF. In DNA, the CDR3 is TGTGCCAGTAGTTACAGGGGTCTTGGGATGAACACTGAAGCTTTCTTT.

The genes are TRBV5-1 and TRBJ2-7, with 7 bases matching TRBD1. This CDR3 region has 15 residues. V trimming: 4 bases; J trimming: 2 bases; junction bases outside the gene matches: 9. Germline V lookup: CDR1 SGHRS, CDR2 YFSETQ. The CDR3 region has the DNA TGCGCCAGCAGCACCAACACAGGGGCGACCTACGAGCAGTACTTC. It specifies CASSTNTGATYEQYF. Supplemented by reference TRBV5-1 and TRBJ2-7, the full variable domain reads KAGVTQTPRYLIKTRGQQVTLSCSPISGHRSVSWYQQTPGQGLQFLFEYFSETQRNKGNFPGRFSGRQFSNSRSEMNVSTLELGDSALYLCASSTNTGATYEQYFGPGTRLTVT.

The chain is built from TRBV6-4 and TRBJ1-5; 8 bases match TRBD1. The CDR3 extends over 17 amino acids. After removal of 2 bases from V and 3 bases from J, the junction contained 9 bases not matched to a gene. The germline V gene encodes CDR1 MRHNA and CDR2 SNTAGT. CDR3 sequence (DNA): TGTGCCAGCAGTGACCGTCTGGGGACAGGACACAATCAGCCCCAGCATTTT. It encodes CASSDRLGTGHNQPQHF.

V gene TRBV19 combines with J gene TRBJ2-1, with D unclear. V was shortened by 3 bases and J by 7 bases, with 10 bases between the two germline ends. The CDR3 spans 13 residues. CDR1 LNHDA and CDR2 SQIVND come from the germline V gene (reference sequence). CDR3 loop: CASSITTLNEQFF. The CDR3 nucleotides read TGTGCCAGTAGTATTACTACGTTGAATGAGCAGTTCTTC. The full variable domain, its missing parts supplied by reference TRBV19 and TRBJ2-1, is DGGITQSPKYLFRKEGQNVTLSCEQNLNHDAMYWYRQDPGQGLRLIYYSQIVNDFQKGDIAEGYSVSREKKESFPLTVTSAQKNPTAFYLCASSITTLNEQFFGPGTRLTVL.